These 27 T cell receptor beta chains came from one sample sequenced in a study of lymphopenia after photon versus proton radiotherapy. The table came from immunoSEQ multiplex PCR; TCRdb's copy has only in-frame clones and leaves some out. The table includes about 68,000 clones, approximately 90% detected once. The material was peripheral blood, obtained from a patient treated with photon-based radiotherapy. These receptors were taken from a woman aged 65 to 85 with pancreatic cancer.

The chain is built from TRBV7-2 and TRBJ2-3; D perhaps matches TRBD2 (6 bases). Between the trimmed V and J ends, which lost 5 bases and 10 bases, there was a span of 16 bases. The CDR3 totals 13 residues. CDR1 and CDR2 (germline): SGHTA, FQGNSA. The CDR3 nucleotides are TGTGCCAGCAGCCCAAATTGGGGGGAAGCGCAGTATTTT. Residues: CASSPNWGEAQYF. Combining the CDR3 with reference TRBV7-2 and TRBJ2-3 gives the whole variable domain GAGVSQSPSNKVTEKGKDVELRCDPISGHTALYWYRQSLGQGLEFLIYFQGNSAPDKSGLPSDRFSAERTGGSVSTLTIQRTQQEDSAVYLCASSPNWGEAQYFGPGTRLTVL.

The rearrangement links TRBV6-6 to TRBJ1-1; 7 bases are a match to TRBD1. The CDR3 spans 15 residues. The ends lost 5 bases at V and 3 bases at J; junction bases unmatched: 9. Germline V CDR1 and CDR2: MNHNY, SVGAGI (reference sequence). The CDR3 loop reads CASSAGGGVYTEAFF. The CDR3 coding sequence is TGTGCCAGCAGTGCCGGAGGGGGCGTATACACTGAAGCTTTCTTT.

J is TRBJ1-1 and V is TRBV30; D uncertain. Trimming removed 0 bases from V and 10 bases from J, with 12 bases in between. There are 12 residues in the CDR3. Germline lookup yields CDR1 GTSNPN and CDR2 SVGIG (reference sequence). This CDR3 reads CAWSVGAVGAFF. CDR3 DNA: TGTGCCTGGAGTGTCGGTGCCGTTGGAGCTTTCTTT.

The rearrangement joins TRBV28 to TRBJ2-7; no definite D call. Germline CDR1 reads MDHEN; CDR2 reads SYDVKM. Trimming took 6 bases from V and 10 from J, leaving 16 bases between them. The CDR3 covers 12 residues. CDR3 sequence (DNA): TGTGCCAGCAGCCCCAAGGCTTTGTCACAGTACTTC. Translation gives CASSPKALSQYF.

The CDR3 DNA reads TGTGCCAGCAGTATTGTACGGGTCACAGAGGACGAGCAGTTCTTC. Amino acids: CASSIVRVTEDEQFF. This rearrangement joins TRBV27 to TRBJ2-1; D gene unclear. Trimming removed 5 bases at V and 10 bases at J, with 21 bases between. The CDR3 length is 15 residues. Germline CDR1 MNHEY, CDR2 SMNVEV (reference sequence).

The V call is TRBV5-4, the J call TRBJ2-5; no clear D. The CDR3 length is 11 residues. V lost 3 bases and J lost 1, with 1 base in between. CDR1 is SGHNT, CDR2 YYREEE, per germline (reference sequence). CDR3 residues: CASSSQETQYF. In DNA form, the CDR3 reads TGTGCCAGCAGCTCCCAAGAGACCCAGTACTTC.

V and J are TRBV11-2 and TRBJ2-2; 9 nucleotides agree with TRBD2. The germline CDR1 and CDR2 sequences are SGHAT and FQNNGV. J gave up 4 bases and V 8 bases, and 8 bases lay outside the gene matches. This CDR3 is built from 15 residues. Written as DNA, the CDR3 is TGTGCCAGCGGACTAGCGTTGACAGGCACCGGGGAGCTGTTTTTT. Translation: CASGLALTGTGELFF.

This sequence joins TRBV28 and TRBJ1-5, with TRBD1 matching 7 bases. The CDR3 contains 16 residues. Germline CDR1 MDHEN, CDR2 SYDVKM. Trimming took 5 bases from V and 0 from J; bases not matched to a gene: 7. The CDR3 DNA follows: TGTGCCAGCAGTCCCCGGACAGGAGGTAGCAATCAGCCCCAGCATTTT. This codes for CASSPRTGGSNQPQHF.

This clone occurred once. V gene TRBV5-6 combines with J gene TRBJ2-7, with TRBD1 as a possible D gene (7 bases). CDR1 and CDR2 from the germline V gene are SGHDT and YYEEEE. The V and J ends lost 3 bases and 6 bases respectively, with 16 bases between them. There are 14 residues in the CDR3. CDR3 nucleotides: TGTGCCAGCAGCTGGCGGGACAGCCCTGGCGAGCAGTACTTC. This translates into CASSWRDSPGEQYF.

The V gene is TRBV7-6, the J gene TRBJ2-7; D is possibly TRBD2 (7 bases). Trimming stripped 0 bases from V and 6 bases from J, with 9 bases between. The length of the CDR3 is 13 residues. Germline CDR1 SGHVS, CDR2 FNYEAQ. The CDR3 is CASSLAGGGEQYF. The CDR3 DNA is TGTGCCAGCAGCTTAGCGGGAGGGGGCGAGCAGTACTTC.

This chain joins TRBV19 and TRBJ1-4, with TRBD1 as a possible D gene (6 bases). Deletions cut 6 bases from V and 5 bases from J, with 13 bases between. In germline, CDR1 is LNHDA, CDR2 SQIVND (reference sequence). The CDR3 totals 14 residues. CDR3: CASSFGTRNEKLFF. CDR3 in DNA: TGTGCCAGTAGCTTCGGGACAAGGAATGAAAAACTGTTTTTT.

The chain has TRBV4-1 and TRBJ2-1; 12 bases match TRBD1. The CDR3 totals 17 residues. CDR1 is MGHRA and CDR2 is YSYEKL in the germline V gene. V gave up 0 bases and J gave up 5 bases; unmatched junction bases: 5. CDR3 protein: CASSQDSGTGGHNEQFF. CDR3 in DNA: TGCGCCAGCAGCCAAGACAGCGGGACAGGGGGCCACAATGAGCAGTTCTTC.

The chain has TRBV5-8 and TRBJ1-2; 7 bases are a match to TRBD1. CDR1 is SGHTS and CDR2 is YDEGEE in the germline V gene. V shed 2 bases and J 7 bases; nucleotides not matched to a gene: 5. CDR3 size: 13 residues. CDR3 region: CASSFRGKGGYTF. The CDR3, as DNA: TGTGCCAGCAGCTTCAGGGGGAAGGGTGGCTACACCTTC.

The chain joins TRBV7-2 to TRBJ2-1; D unclear. Germline lookup yields CDR1 SGHTA and CDR2 FQGNSA. CDR3 length equals 13 residues. The V and J ends lost 4 bases and 7 bases respectively, with 11 bases between them. CDR3 loop: CASSSLIRNEQFF. The CDR3 DNA follows: TGTGCCAGCAGCTCCCTCATACGGAATGAGCAGTTCTTC.

This clone ranks as medium-sized. The chain is built from TRBV7-9 and TRBJ1-1; 11 bases fit TRBD1. V trimming: 2 bases; J trimming: 0 bases; junction bases outside the gene matches: 5. The germline V gene has CDR1 SEHNR and CDR2 FQNEAQ (reference sequence). CDR3 length equals 17 residues. In nucleotides, the CDR3 is TGTGCCAGCAGCTTATGGGGACAGGGGGAGATGAACACTGAAGCTTTCTTT. Translated: CASSLWGQGEMNTEAFF. Using reference TRBV7-9 and TRBJ1-1 for the parts outside the CDR3, the full variable domain is DTGVSQNPRHKITKRGQNVTFRCDPISEHNRLYWYRQTLGQGPEFLTYFQNEAQLEKSRLLSDRFSAERPKGSFSTLEIQRTEQGDSAMYLCASSLWGQGEMNTEAFFGQGTRLTVV.

The gene calls are TRBV7-2 and TRBJ1-2; 10 bases agree with TRBD1. This CDR3 has 17 amino acids. The V gene end was trimmed by 2 bases and the J gene end by 1 base; junction bases not matched to a gene: 7. Germline-derived CDR1 and CDR2 are SGHTA and FQGNSA. The CDR3: CASSLSRQGAGNYGYTF. The DNA of the CDR3 is TGTGCCAGCAGCTTAAGTAGACAGGGGGCGGGTAACTATGGCTACACCTTC. Supplemented by reference TRBV7-2 and TRBJ1-2, the full variable domain reads GAGVSQSPSNKVTEKGKDVELRCDPISGHTALYWYRQSLGQGLEFLIYFQGNSAPDKSGLPSDRFSAERTGGSVSTLTIQRTQQEDSAVYLCASSLSRQGAGNYGYTFGSGTRLTVV.

The chain recombines TRBV6-5 with TRBJ2-1; D gene unclear. This CDR3 is built from 11 residues. The V end was cut by 6 bases, the J end by 6 bases, with 6 bases between. The germline CDR1 and CDR2 sequences are MNHEY and SVGAGI. CDR3 amino acids: CASRDSNEQFF. The CDR3, as DNA: TGTGCCAGCAGGGATAGCAATGAGCAGTTCTTC.

This sequence joins TRBV5-1 and TRBJ2-1, with a possible D match to TRBD1 (6 bases). V was shortened by 4 bases and J by 5 bases, with 25 bases between the two germline ends. CDR3 size: 18 residues. Per the germline V gene, CDR1 is SGHRS and CDR2 is YFSETQ. CDR3 sequence: CASSPLPRGGDRHNEQFF. CDR3 bases: TGCGCCAGCAGCCCCCTCCCGCGAGGGGGAGACAGACACAATGAGCAGTTCTTC.

The chain is built from TRBV11-2 and TRBJ2-1, with a tentative D call TRBD2 (6 bases). Trimming stripped 1 base from V and 3 bases from J, with 10 bases between. Germline V CDR1 and CDR2: SGHAT, FQNNGV. The CDR3 is 15 residues long. The CDR3 bases are TGTGCCAGCAGCTTAGTGGGGGGTAGCTACAATGAGCAGTTCTTC. Protein sequence: CASSLVGGSYNEQFF. The entire variable domain, with the rest obtained from reference TRBV11-2 and TRBJ2-1, is as follows: EAGVAQSPRYKIIEKRQSVAFWCNPISGHATLYWYQQILGQGPKLLIQFQNNGVVDDSQLPKDRFSAERLKGVDSTLKIQPAKLEDSAVYLCASSLVGGSYNEQFFGPGTRLTVL.

This clone was counted a few times. This chain joins TRBV19 and TRBJ1-5; no reliable D call. Trimming shortened V by 1 base and J by 0 bases, and 7 bases separated the two germline ends. CDR3 size: 15 residues. Looked up from germline, CDR1 is LNHDA and CDR2 is SQIVND (reference sequence). The CDR3, as DNA: TGTGCCAGTAGTATAGCCGCCGTTAGCAATCAGCCCCAGCATTTT. Its protein product is CASSIAAVSNQPQHF.

The chain links TRBV19 to TRBJ2-4; possible D gene TRBD2, 5 bases. The V gene's germline CDR1 is LNHDA and CDR2 SQIVND (reference sequence). Trimming left V 1 base short and J 4 bases short, with 8 bases between. The CDR3 length is 14 residues. The DNA for the CDR3 is TGTGCCAGTAGTATAGCATCGGGAAAAAACATTCAGTACTTC. Its protein product is CASSIASGKNIQYF.

Turning to this clone: Other DNA sequences in this specimen translate into the identical CDR3. This chain connects TRBV4-3 to TRBJ2-5; D ambiguous. There are 13 residues in the CDR3. Trimming took 0 bases from V and 5 from J, leaving 7 bases between them. The germline gives CDR1 LGHNA, CDR2 YSLEER. CDR3 amino acids: CASSQERSETQYF. CDR3 nucleotide sequence: TGCGCCAGCAGCCAAGAACGGTCGGAGACCCAGTACTTC.

V gene TRBV5-1 combines with J gene TRBJ2-2; TRBD2 aligns across 7 bases. Germline lookup yields CDR1 SGHRS and CDR2 YFSETQ. Trimming removed 2 bases from V and 4 bases from J; junction bases left unmatched: 5. This CDR3 region has 15 residues. The CDR3 spells CASSFGLVGTGELFF. DNA for the CDR3: TGCGCCAGCAGCTTCGGACTAGTGGGCACCGGGGAGCTGTTTTTT. The whole variable domain, remainder taken from reference TRBV5-1 and TRBJ2-2, is KAGVTQTPRYLIKTRGQQVTLSCSPISGHRSVSWYQQTPGQGLQFLFEYFSETQRNKGNFPGRFSGRQFSNSRSEMNVSTLELGDSALYLCASSFGLVGTGELFFGEGSRLTVL.

The table lists this clone with a count of one. The chain joins TRBV25-1 to TRBJ2-3; D remains unclear. CDR1 and CDR2 from the germline V gene are MGHDK and SYGVNS. The CDR3 totals 14 residues. V was cut by 1 base and J by 0 bases, with 5 bases left in between. DNA of the CDR3: TGTGCCAGCAGTGAATTCTCTAGCACAGATACGCAGTATTTT. Encoded protein: CASSEFSSTDTQYF.

The J gene is TRBJ2-1, the V gene TRBV28, with 8 bases fitting TRBD2. Per germline, CDR1 MDHEN and CDR2 SYDVKM. V lost 6 bases to trimming and J lost 2 bases; unmatched junction nucleotides: 9. The CDR3 is made up of 16 amino acids. The CDR3 DNA reads as TGTGCCAGCAGCCTCCTAGCGGGTCCAACCTACAATGAGCAGTTCTTC. As protein: CASSLLAGPTYNEQFF.

This clone has just one count. The chain joins TRBV6-6 to TRBJ1-1; D is uncertain. V shed 4 bases and J shed 4 bases, with 13 bases lying between them. Germline V CDR1 and CDR2: MNHNY, SVGAGI (reference sequence). The CDR3 totals 14 residues. Written as DNA, the CDR3 is TGTGCCAGCAGTTCCCAGGTTCGGAGCACTGAAGCTTTCTTT. It yields the protein CASSSQVRSTEAFF.

The chain couples TRBV13 to TRBJ2-7; the match to TRBD2 covers 9 bases. J lost 4 bases, V lost 3 bases, and 4 bases had no gene match. Germline V gene lookup returns CDR1 PRHDT and CDR2 FYEKMQ (reference sequence). There are 14 residues in the CDR3. Written as DNA, the CDR3 is TGTGCCAGCAGCTTTAGCGGGAGAGCGTACGAGCAGTACTTC. Translated: CASSFSGRAYEQYF.